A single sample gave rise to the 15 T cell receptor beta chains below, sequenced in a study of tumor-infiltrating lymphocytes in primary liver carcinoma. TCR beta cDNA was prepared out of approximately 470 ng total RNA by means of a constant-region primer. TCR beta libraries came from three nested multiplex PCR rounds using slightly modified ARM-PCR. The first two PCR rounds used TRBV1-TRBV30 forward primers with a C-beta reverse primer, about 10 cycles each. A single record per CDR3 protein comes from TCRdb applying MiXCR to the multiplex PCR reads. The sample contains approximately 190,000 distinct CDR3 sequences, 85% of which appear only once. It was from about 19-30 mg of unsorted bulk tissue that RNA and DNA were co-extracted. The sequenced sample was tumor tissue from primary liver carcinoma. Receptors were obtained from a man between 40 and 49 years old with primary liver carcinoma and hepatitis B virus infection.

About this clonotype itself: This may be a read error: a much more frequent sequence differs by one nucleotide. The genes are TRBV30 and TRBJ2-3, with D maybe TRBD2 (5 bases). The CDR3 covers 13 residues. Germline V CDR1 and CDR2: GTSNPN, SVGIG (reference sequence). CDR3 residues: CAWCVNQRDTQYF. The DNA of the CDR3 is TGTGCCTGGTGTGTAAATCAGCGGGATACGCAGTATTTT. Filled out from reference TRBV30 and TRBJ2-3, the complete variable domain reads SQTIHQWPATLVQPVGSPLSLECTVEGTSNPNLYWYRQAAGRGLQLLFYSVGIGQISSEVPQNLSASRPQDRQFILSSKKLLLSDSGFYLCAWCVNQRDTQYFGPGTRLTVL.

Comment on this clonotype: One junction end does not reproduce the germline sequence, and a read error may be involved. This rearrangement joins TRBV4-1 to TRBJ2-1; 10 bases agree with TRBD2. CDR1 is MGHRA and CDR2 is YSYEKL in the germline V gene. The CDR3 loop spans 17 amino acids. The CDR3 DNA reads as TGCGCCAGCAGCCCCCTGATAACTAGCGGGAACGGAAATGAGCAGATCTTC. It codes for CASSPLITSGNGNEQIF.

The CDR3 DNA reads TGTGCCAGCAGCACGAACAGGCATCAGCCCCAGCATTTT. It codes for CASSTNRHQPQHF. The chain uses TRBV12-3 or TRBV12-4 and TRBJ1-5; maybe TRBD1 (5 bases). The CDR3 runs 13 residues. Between the trimmed V and J ends, which lost 6 bases and 5 bases, there was a span of 11 bases.

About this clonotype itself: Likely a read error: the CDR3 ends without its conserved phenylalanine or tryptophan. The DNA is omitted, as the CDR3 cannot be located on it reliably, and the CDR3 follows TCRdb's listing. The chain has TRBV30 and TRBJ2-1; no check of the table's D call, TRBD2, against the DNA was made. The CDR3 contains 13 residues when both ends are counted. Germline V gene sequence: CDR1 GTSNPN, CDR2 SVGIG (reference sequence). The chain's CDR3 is CGWSPSGNNESFL.

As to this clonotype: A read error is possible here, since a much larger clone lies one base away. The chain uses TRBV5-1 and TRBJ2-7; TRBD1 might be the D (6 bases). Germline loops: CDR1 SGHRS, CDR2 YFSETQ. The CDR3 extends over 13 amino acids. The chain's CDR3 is CTSSLDRNYEQYF. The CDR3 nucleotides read TGCACCAGCAGCCTAGACAGGAACTACGAGCAGTACTTC.

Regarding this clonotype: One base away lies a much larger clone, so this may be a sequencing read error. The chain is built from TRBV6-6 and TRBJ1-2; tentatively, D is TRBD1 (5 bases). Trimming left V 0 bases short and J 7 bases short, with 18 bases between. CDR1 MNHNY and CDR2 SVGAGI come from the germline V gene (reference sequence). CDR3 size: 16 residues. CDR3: CASSYSGGTDFCGYTF. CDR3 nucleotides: TGTGCCAGCAGTTACTCTGGGGGGACCGACTTCTGTGGCTACACCTTC.

CDR3: CSTHNTRGGDEQFF. In nucleotides, the CDR3 is TGCAGCACCCATAACACCAGAGGCGGCGATGAGCAGTTCTTC. The gene calls are TRBV29-1 and TRBJ2-1, with D unresolved. This CDR3 is built from 14 residues. V lost 8 bases, J lost 8 bases, and 22 bases lay in between. Germline V lookup: CDR1 SQVTM, CDR2 ANQGSEA.

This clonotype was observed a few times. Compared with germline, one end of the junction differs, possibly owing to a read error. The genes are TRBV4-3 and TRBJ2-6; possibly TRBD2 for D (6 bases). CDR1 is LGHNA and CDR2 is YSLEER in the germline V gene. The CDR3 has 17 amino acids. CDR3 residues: CASSQDGSGRGVNVLTF. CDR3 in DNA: TGCGCCAGTAGCCAAGATGGGTCAGGGCGCGGGGTCAACGTCCTGACTTTC.

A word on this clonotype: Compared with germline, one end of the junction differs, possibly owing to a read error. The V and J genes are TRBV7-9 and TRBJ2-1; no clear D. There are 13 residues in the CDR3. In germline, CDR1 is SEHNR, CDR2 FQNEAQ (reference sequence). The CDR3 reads CTSSQSLVNEQCF. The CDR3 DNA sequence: TGTACCAGCAGCCAATCTCTGGTTAATGAGCAGTGCTTC. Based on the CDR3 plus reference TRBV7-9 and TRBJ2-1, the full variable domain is DTGVSQNPRHKITKRGQNVTFRCDPISEHNRLYWYRQTLGQGPEFLTYFQNEAQLEKSRLLSDRFSAERPKGSFSTLEIQRTEQGDSAMYLCTSSQSLVNEQCFGPGTRLTVL.

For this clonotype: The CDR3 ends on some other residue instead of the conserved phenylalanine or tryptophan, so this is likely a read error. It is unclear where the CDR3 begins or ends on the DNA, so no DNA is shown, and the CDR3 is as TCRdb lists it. CDR3 residues: CASSPPGTGTESFL. The J gene is TRBJ1-1, the V gene TRBV28; the table names TRBD1, a call not compared with the DNA. The V gene's germline CDR1 is MDHEN and CDR2 SYDVKM. The CDR3 length equals 14 residues, ends included.

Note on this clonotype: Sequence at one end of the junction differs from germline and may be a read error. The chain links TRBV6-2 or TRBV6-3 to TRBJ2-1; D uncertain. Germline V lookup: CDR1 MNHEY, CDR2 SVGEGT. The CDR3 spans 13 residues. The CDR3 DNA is TGTGCCAGCAGACCAGACTGTTACAATGAGCAATTCTTC. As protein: CASRPDCYNEQFF.

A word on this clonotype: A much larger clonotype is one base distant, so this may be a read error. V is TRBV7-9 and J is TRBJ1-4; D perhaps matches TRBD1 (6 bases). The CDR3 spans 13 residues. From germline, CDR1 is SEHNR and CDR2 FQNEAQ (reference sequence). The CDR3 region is CVSSSRGSEKLFF. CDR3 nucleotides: TGTGTCAGCAGCTCCAGGGGCAGTGAAAAACTGTTTTTT.

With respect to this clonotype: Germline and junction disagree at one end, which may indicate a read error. DNA of the CDR3: TGTGCCAGCAGCTTTAGTGGGAGGTGGACAGATATGCAGTATTTT. Encoded protein: CASSFSGRWTDMQYF. The chain is built from TRBV11-3 and TRBJ2-3; the D gene could be TRBD1 or TRBD2 (6 bases each). Germline CDR1 is SGHNT and CDR2 is YENEEA. The CDR3 spans 15 residues.

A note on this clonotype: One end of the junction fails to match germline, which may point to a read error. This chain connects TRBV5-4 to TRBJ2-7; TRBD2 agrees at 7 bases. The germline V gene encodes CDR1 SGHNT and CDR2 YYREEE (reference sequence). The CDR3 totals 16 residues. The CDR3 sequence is CDSSLGQAGSVYEQYF. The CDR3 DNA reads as TGTGACAGCAGCTTGGGGCAAGCGGGATCAGTCTACGAGCAGTACTTC. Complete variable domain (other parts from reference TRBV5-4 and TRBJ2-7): ETGVTQSPTHLIKTRGQQVTLRCSSQSGHNTVSWYQQALGQGPQFIFQYYREEENGRGNFPPRFSGLQFPNYSSELNVNALELDDSALYLCDSSLGQAGSVYEQYFGPGTRLTVT.

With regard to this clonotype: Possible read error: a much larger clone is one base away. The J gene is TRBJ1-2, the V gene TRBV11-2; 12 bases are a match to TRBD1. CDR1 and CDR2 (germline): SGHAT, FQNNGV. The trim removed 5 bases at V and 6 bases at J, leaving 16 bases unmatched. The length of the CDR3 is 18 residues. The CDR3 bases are TGTGCCAGCAGCCGGTCCTCCGGGACAGGGGGCGCTTGGGATGGCTACACCTTC. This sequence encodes CASSRSSGTGGAWDGYTF.